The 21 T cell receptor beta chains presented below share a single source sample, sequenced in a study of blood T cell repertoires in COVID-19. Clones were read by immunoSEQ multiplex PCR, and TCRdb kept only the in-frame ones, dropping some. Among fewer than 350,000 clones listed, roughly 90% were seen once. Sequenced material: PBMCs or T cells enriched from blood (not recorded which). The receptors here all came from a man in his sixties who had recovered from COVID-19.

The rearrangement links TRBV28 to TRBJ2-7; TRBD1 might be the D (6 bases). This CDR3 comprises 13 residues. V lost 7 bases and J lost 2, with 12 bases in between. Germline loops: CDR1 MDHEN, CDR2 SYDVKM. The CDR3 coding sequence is TGTGCCAGCATCTCCAGGGGTCCCTACGAGCAGTACTTC. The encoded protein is CASISRGPYEQYF.

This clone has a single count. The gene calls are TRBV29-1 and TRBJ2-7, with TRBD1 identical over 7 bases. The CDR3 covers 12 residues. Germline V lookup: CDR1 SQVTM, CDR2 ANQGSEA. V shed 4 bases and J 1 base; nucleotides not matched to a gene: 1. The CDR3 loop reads CSVGDSSYEQYF. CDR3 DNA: TGCAGCGTTGGGGACAGTTCCTACGAGCAGTACTTC.

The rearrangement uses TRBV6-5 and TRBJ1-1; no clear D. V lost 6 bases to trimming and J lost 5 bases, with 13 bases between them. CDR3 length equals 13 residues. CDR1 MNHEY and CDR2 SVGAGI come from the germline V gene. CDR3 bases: TGTGCCAGCAGGGAGTGGGGAGGAACTGAAGCTTTCTTT. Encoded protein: CASREWGGTEAFF.

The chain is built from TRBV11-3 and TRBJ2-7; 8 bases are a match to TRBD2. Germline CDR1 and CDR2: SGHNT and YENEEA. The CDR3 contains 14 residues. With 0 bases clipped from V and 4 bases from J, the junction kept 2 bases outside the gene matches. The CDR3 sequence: CASSLEGTSYEQYF. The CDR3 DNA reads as TGTGCCAGCAGCTTAGAGGGGACTAGTTACGAGCAGTACTTC.

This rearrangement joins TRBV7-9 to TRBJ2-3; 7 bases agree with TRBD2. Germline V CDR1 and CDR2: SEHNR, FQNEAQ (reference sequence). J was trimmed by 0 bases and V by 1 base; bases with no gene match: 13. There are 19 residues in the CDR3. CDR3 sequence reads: CASSLEWAAGLSSTDTQYF. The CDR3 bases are TGTGCCAGCAGCTTAGAGTGGGCAGCGGGGCTATCTAGCACAGATACGCAGTATTTT.

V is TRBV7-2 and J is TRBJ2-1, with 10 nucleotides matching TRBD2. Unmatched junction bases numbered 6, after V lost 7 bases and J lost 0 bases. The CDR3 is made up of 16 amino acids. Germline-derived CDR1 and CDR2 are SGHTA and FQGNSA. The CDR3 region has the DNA TGTGCCAGCACCTATAGCGGGGGGAGCTCCTACAATGAGCAGTTCTTC. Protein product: CASTYSGGSSYNEQFF.

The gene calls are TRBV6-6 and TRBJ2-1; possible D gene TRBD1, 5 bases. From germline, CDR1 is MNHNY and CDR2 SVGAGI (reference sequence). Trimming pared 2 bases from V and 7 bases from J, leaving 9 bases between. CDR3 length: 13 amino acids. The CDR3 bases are TGTGCCAGCAGTTACGGGGCGGTTAATGAGCAGTTCTTC. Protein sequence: CASSYGAVNEQFF.

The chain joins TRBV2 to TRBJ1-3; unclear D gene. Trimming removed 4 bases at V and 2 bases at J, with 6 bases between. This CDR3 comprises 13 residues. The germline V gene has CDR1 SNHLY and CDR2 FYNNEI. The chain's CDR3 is CASSGEAGNTIYF. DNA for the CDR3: TGTGCCAGCAGTGGAGAGGCTGGAAACACCATATATTTT.

The CDR3 DNA reads as TGTGCCAGCAGTTTCTGGGCCAGTGGTTCACCCCTCCACTTT. Residues: CASSFWASGSPLHF. The rearrangement links TRBV28 to TRBJ1-6; D remains unclear. Looked up from germline, CDR1 is MDHEN and CDR2 is SYDVKM. V was pared by 3 bases and J by 9 bases, with 12 bases between. The length of the CDR3 is 14 residues.

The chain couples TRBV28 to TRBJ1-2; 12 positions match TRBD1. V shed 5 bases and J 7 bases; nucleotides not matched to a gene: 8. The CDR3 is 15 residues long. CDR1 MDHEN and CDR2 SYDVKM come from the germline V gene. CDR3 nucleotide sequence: TGTGCCAGCAGTGAATCCGGGACAGGGGGCTTTGGCTACACCTTC. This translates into CASSESGTGGFGYTF.

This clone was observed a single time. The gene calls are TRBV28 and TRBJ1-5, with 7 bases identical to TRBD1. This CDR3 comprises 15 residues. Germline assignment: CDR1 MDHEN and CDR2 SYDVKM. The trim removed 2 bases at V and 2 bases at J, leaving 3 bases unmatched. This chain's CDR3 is CASSLTGARNQPQHF. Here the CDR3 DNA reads TGTGCCAGCAGTTTAACAGGGGCCCGCAATCAGCCCCAGCATTTT.

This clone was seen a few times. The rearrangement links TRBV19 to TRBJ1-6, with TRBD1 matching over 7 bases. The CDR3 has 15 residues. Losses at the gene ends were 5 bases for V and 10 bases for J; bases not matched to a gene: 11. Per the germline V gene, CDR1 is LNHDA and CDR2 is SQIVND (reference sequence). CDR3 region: CASSPRDRPQSPLHF. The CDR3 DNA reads TGTGCCAGTAGTCCCCGGGACAGACCCCAATCACCCCTCCACTTT.

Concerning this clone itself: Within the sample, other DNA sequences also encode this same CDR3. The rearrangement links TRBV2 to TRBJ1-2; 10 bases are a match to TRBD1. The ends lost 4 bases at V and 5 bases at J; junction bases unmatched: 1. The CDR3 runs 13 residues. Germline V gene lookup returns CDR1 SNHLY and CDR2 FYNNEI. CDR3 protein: CASSGTGGYGYTF. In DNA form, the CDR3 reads TGTGCCAGCAGTGGGACAGGGGGGTATGGCTACACCTTC.

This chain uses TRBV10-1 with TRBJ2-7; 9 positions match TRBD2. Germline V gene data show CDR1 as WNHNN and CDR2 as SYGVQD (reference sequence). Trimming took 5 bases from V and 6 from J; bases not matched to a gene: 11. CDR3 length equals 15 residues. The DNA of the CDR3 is TGCGCCAGCAGTCACATAGCGGGAGAAAATTCCGAGCAGTACTTC. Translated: CASSHIAGENSEQYF.

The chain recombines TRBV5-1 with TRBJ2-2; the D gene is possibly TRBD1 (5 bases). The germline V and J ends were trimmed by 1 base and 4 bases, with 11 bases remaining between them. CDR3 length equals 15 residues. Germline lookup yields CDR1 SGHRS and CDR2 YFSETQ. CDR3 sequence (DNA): TGCGCCAGCAGCTTGAGTCAGGGCGGCACCGGGGAGCTGTTTTTT. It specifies CASSLSQGGTGELFF.

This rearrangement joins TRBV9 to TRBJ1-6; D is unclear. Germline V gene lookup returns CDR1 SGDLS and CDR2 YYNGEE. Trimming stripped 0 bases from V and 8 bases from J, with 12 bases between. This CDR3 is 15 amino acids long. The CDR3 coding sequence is TGTGCCAGCAGCGTAGTCGCCTCCGGGGATTCACCCCTCCACTTT. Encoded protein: CASSVVASGDSPLHF.

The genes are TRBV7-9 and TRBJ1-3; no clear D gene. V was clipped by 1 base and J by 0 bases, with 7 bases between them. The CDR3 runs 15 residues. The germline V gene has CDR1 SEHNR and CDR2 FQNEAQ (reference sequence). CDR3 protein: CASSLGAPSGNTIYF. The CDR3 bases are TGTGCCAGCAGCTTAGGAGCCCCCTCTGGAAACACCATATATTTT.

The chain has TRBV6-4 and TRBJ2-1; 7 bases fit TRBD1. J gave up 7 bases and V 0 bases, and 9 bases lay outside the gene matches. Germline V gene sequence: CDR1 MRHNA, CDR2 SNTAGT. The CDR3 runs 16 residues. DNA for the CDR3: TGTGCCAGCAGTGACTCATTCGGACCACAGGGGAATGAGCAGTTCTTC. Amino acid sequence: CASSDSFGPQGNEQFF.

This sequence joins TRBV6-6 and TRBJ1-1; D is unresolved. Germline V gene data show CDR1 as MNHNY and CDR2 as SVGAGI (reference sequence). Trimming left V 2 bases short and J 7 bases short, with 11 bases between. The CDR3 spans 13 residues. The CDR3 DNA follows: TGTGCCAGCAGTTACCCTCCGGGAAATGAAGCTTTCTTT. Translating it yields CASSYPPGNEAFF.

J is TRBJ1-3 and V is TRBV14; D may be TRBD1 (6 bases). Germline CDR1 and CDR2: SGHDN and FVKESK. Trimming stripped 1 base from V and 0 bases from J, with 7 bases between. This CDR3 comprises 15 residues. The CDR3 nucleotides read TGTGCCAGCAGCCAAGCCAGGGGCTCTGGAAACACCATATATTTT. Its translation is CASSQARGSGNTIYF.

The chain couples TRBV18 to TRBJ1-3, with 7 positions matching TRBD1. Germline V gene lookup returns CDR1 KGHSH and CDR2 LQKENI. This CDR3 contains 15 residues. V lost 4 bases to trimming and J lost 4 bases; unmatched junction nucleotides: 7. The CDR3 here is CASSLRQGLGNTIYF. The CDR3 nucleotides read TGTGCCAGCTCACTACGACAGGGACTCGGAAACACCATATATTTT.